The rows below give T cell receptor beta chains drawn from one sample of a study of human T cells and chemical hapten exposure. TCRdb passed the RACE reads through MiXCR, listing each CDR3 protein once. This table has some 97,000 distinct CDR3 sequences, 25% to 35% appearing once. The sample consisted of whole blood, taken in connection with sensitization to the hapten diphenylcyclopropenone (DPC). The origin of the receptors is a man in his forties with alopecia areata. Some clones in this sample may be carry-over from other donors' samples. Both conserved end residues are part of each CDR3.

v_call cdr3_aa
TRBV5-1 CASSVGGETRFKYF
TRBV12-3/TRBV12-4 CASSFRDTDTQYF
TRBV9 CASSGSGTSYNEQFF
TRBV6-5 CASSFRTRGTTPPYEQYF
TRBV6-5 CASSYSTGALYEQYF
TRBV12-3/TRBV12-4 CASSPWRGTDNTGELFF
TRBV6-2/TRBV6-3 CASSSQGFNQPQHF
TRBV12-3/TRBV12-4 CASSLPPNTGELFF
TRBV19 CASSKGQGSGELFF
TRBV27 CASSRQGHNEQFF
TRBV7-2 CASSLDGRGGTEAFF
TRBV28 CASSSDRAREASYNEQFF
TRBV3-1 CASSQDRGNYGYTF
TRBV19 CASKPGLAMDEQYF
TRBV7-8 CASSATGTLQETQYF
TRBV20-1 CSADPRQGDYGYTF
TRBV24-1 CATSDPAGNIAGELFF
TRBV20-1 CSARSTGGATKTQYF
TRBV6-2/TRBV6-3 CASSYSLAGVGTGELFF
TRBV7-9 CASSLLAGGRTDTQYF
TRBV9 CASSSTSGNSEQYF
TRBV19 CASSILAGGTSGEQFF
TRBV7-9 CASSSPRDHSYNEQFF
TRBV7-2 CASSLSGGEKLFF
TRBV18 CASSPTSGPDTQYF
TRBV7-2 CASSLWLAGGDTQYF
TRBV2 CASSEGGGLSVSSYEQYF
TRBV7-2 CASSLVNEQYF
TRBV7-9 CASSSDSNEQFF
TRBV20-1 CSVGRSSNQPQHF
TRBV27 CASSPFSGRAQTQYF
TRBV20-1 CSASRDSPIPRTDTQYF
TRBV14 CASSQFPGLSTDTQYF
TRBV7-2 CASSSTRTGNEAFF
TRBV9 CASNSGPRDTQYF
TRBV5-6 CASSLDTSGTYEQYF
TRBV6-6 CASSPNRVSMETQYF
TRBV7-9 CASSLERGGRSTDTQYF
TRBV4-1 CASSQSRGRYEQYF
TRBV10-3 CAISQRSREQYF
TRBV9 CASSVKTGVVDTQYF
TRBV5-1 CASSSSGRTSTDTQYF
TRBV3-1 CASSQGTDYEQYF
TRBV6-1 CASSEGSGRLNEQFF
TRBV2 CASRRTETSYEQYF
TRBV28 CASSLTRRRSAATYEQYF
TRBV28 CASSLLLPGQGIEAFF
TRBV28 CASSLFLGVEGQGDTEAFF